This TCR beta chain was sequenced for a study of T cells after yellow fever vaccination. Background on the study: It was SMART-Seq v4 Ultra Low Input that prepared the fractions with low cell numbers.

The sample holds a few counts of this clonotype. Its antigen is currently unknown. From the 5' RACE reads, TCRdb called clonotypes with MiXCR, one entry per CDR3 protein. The data show about 160,000 distinct CDR3 sequences, with under 7.5% seen just once and around 2.3% held by the top ten. Study results and limitations: FACS-sorted repertoires could harbor abundant contaminating bulk-population clonotypes.

Looked up from germline, CDR1 is MGHRA and CDR2 is YSYEKL. The V segment lost 6 bases and the J segment 8 bases; nucleotides outside the gene matches: 7. The CDR3 length is 15 residues. The rearrangement uses TRBV4-1 and TRBJ1-6; 10 bases align to TRBD1. The receptor comes from a man between 18 and 29 years old who received the YFV17D yellow fever vaccine. Sequences were derived from CD4+ T cells sorted from PBMCs, sampled around 5 days after the first yellow fever vaccination. CDR3 loop: CASSRQGARDSPLHF. CDR3 in DNA: TGCGCCAGCAGTCGACAGGGGGCTAGGGATTCACCCCTCCACTTT.